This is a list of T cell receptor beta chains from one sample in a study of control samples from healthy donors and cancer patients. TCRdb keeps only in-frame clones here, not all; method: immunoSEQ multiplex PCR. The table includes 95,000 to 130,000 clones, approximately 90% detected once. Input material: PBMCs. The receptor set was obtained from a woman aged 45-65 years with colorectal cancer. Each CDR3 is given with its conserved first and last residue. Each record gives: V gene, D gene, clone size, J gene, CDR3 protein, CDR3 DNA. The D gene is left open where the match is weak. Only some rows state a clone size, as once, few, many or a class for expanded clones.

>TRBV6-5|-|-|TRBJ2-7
CASKGAVTYEQYF
TGTGCCAGCAAAGGGGCTGTGACCTACGAGCAGTACTTC
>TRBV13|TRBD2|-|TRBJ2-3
CASSLPSGGPHTDTQYF
TGTGCCAGCAGCTTACCCAGCGGGGGGCCCCACACAGATACGCAGTATTTT
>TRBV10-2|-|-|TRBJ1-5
CASSDRAGNQPQHF
TGCGCCAGCAGTGATCGGGCCGGCAATCAGCCCCAGCATTTT
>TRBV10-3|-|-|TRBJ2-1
CAISGRSSSYNEQFF
TGTGCCATATCAGGGCGGTCCAGCTCCTACAATGAGCAGTTCTTC
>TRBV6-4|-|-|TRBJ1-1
CASRRDGILNTEAFF
TGTGCCAGCAGAAGGGACGGTATATTGAACACTGAAGCTTTCTTT
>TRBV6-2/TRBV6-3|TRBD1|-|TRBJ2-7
CASSWGSGTGSYEQYF
TGTGCCAGCAGTTGGGGGTCGGGGACAGGATCCTACGAGCAGTACTTC
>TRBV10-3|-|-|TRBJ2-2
CAITGLPGDTGELFF
TGTGCCATCACAGGCCTCCCCGGGGACACCGGGGAGCTGTTTTTT
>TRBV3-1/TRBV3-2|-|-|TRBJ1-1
CASSQYETANLGGAFF
TGTGCCAGCAGCCAATATGAGACAGCCAATTTAGGGGGAGCTTTCTTT
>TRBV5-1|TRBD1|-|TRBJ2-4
CASSPANRGQPPNIQYF
TGCGCCAGCAGCCCCGCGAACAGGGGACAACCACCAAACATTCAGTACTTC
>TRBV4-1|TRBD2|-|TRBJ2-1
CASSQVHMGLAGGPNKDEQFF
TGCGCCAGCAGCCAAGTCCATATGGGACTAGCGGGAGGGCCAAATAAGGATGAGCAGTTCTTC
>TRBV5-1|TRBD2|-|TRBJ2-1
CASSWGRLAGGFNEQFF
TGCGCCAGCAGCTGGGGGAGACTAGCGGGAGGGTTCAATGAGCAGTTCTTC
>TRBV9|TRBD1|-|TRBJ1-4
CASSVGTGGEKLFF
TGTGCCAGCAGCGTGGGGACAGGGGGAGAAAAACTGTTTTTT
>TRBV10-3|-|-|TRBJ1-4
CAISESGDANEKLFF
TGTGCCATCAGTGAGTCGGGGGACGCCAATGAAAAACTGTTTTTT
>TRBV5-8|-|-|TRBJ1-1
CASIQGTEAFF
TGTGCCAGCATCCAAGGCACTGAAGCTTTCTTT
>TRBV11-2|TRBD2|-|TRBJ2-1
CASSFVREDNNEQFF
TGTGCCAGCAGCTTTGTGCGGGAGGACAACAATGAGCAGTTCTTC
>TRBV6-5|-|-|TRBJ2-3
CASSPFGLRTDTQYF
TGTGCCAGCAGTCCCTTTGGACTACGCACAGATACGCAGTATTTT
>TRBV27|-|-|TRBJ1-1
CAAQGRNTEAFF
TGTGCGGCCCAGGGTAGGAACACTGAAGCTTTCTTT
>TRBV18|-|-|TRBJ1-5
CASSPSSGRPQHF
TGTGCCAGCTCACCGAGTTCAGGGAGGCCCCAGCATTTT
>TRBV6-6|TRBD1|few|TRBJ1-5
CASKGTGLYQPQHF
TGTGCCAGCAAAGGGACAGGGCTTTATCAGCCCCAGCATTTT
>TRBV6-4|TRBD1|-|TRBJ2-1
CVSKKQGDYNEQFF
TGTGTCAGCAAGAAACAGGGGGACTACAATGAGCAGTTCTTC
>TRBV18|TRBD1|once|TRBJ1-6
CASSRDRDSPLHF
TGTGCCAGCTCACGGGACAGGGATTCACCCCTCCACTTT
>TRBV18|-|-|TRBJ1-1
CASSPDGQNTEAFF
TGTGCCAGCTCACCGGACGGACAGAACACTGAAGCTTTCTTT
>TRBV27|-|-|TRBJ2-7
CASSLWGQNYEQYF
TGTGCCAGCAGTTTATGGGGACAAAACTACGAGCAGTACTTC
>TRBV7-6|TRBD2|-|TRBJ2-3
CASSAGLAPFQGVSTDTQYF
TGTGCCAGCAGCGCGGGACTAGCGCCTTTTCAGGGGGTCAGCACAGATACGCAGTATTTT
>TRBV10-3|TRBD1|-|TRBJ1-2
CAIRSIQGADYGYTF
TGTGCCATTCGGAGCATACAGGGGGCGGACTATGGCTACACCTTC
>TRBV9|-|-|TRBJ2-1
CASSVEGMSSYNEQFF
TGTGCCAGCAGCGTGGAAGGGATGAGCTCCTACAATGAGCAGTTCTTC
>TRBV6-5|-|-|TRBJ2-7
CASSKGWGPEQYF
TGTGCCAGCAGCAAAGGGTGGGGCCCCGAGCAGTACTTC
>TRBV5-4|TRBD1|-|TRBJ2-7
CASSLPGDRPYEQYF
TGTGCCAGCAGCTTGCCTGGGGACAGACCCTACGAGCAGTACTTC
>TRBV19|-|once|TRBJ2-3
CASSMGYTDTQYF
TGTGCCAGTAGTATGGGATACACAGATACGCAGTATTTT
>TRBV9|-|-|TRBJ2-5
CASSVGEGSETQYF
TGTGCCAGCAGCGTAGGAGAAGGGTCGGAGACCCAGTACTTC
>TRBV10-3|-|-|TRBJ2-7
CAISEDGGHEQYF
TGTGCCATCAGTGAGGACGGGGGGCACGAGCAGTACTTC
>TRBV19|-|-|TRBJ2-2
CASRQDGANTGELFF
TGTGCCAGTAGGCAGGACGGAGCGAACACCGGGGAGCTGTTTTTT
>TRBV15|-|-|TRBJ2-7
CATSRNLASNEQYF
TGTGCCACCAGCAGAAACCTAGCTAGTAACGAGCAGTACTTC
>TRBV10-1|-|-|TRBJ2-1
CASSDLATGYNEQFF
TGCGCCAGCAGTGACCTAGCTACGGGCTACAATGAGCAGTTCTTC
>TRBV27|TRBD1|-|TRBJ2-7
CASSPRDRGQTWGYEQYF
TGTGCCAGCAGTCCCCGGGACAGGGGCCAAACCTGGGGATACGAGCAGTACTTC
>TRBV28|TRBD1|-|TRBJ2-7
CASRGEQGVLSYEQYF
TGTGCCAGCAGGGGGGAACAGGGGGTTCTCTCCTACGAGCAGTACTTC
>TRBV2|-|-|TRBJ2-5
CASSVRSPSETQYF
TGTGCCAGCAGTGTCAGGTCCCCCTCGGAGACCCAGTACTTC
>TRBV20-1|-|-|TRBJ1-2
CSAKTGYGYTF
TGCAGTGCAAAAACAGGGTATGGCTACACCTTC
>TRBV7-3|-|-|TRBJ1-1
CASSLMAGPNTEAFF
TGTGCCAGCAGCTTAATGGCAGGCCCTAACACTGAAGCTTTCTTT
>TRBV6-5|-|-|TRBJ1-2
CASSYFGGYTF
TGTGCCAGCAGTTACTTCGGGGGCTACACCTTC
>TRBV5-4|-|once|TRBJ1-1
CASSLAGANTEAFF
TGTGCCAGCAGCCTGGCGGGGGCCAACACTGAAGCTTTCTTT
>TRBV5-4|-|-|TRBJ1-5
CASSLAGGDQPQHF
TGTGCCAGCAGCTTGGCCGGTGGCGATCAGCCCCAGCATTTT
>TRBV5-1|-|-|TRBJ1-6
CASSADITDSPLHF
TGCGCCAGCAGCGCCGACATTACAGATTCACCCCTCCACTTT